Sequencing of this T cell receptor beta chain was carried out in a study of CD8 T cells in Susac syndrome. Trimming took 2 bases from V and 4 from J, leaving 10 bases between them. The CDR3 contains 14 residues. Looked up from germline, CDR1 is KGHSH and CDR2 is LQKENI. TEMRA cells were enriched by FACS, and CD4+ and CD8+ T cells were negatively isolated. Random hexamers primed reverse transcription of roughly 0.5 to 1 ug RNA. Each CDR3 protein is one row after TCRdb ran MiXCR on the immunoSEQ multiplex PCR reads. The sample records 300,000 or so distinct CDR3 sequences, around 90% being singletons. This receptor was taken from a human donor with multiple sclerosis. The chain is built from TRBV18 and TRBJ2-3, with D hard to call. The sequencing sample was made of CD4+ T cells from PBMCs. The CDR3 nucleotides read TGTGCCAGCTCACCAAGTGGCAGGTCAGATACGCAGTATTTT. This encodes CASSPSGRSDTQYF.